The rows below give T cell receptor beta chains drawn from one sample of a study of Ad26.COV2.S vaccination and SARS-CoV-2 variants. TCRdb's copy holds only in-frame clones and misses some; the assay was immunoSEQ multiplex PCR. Of 440,000 or so clones in the sample, about nine tenths were seen once. Source: peripheral blood, taken in a trial of Ad26.COV2.S vaccine versus placebo. These receptors were collected from a person aged 18-65 years who received the Ad26.COV2.S COVID-19 vaccine or a placebo. Both conserved end residues are trimmed from each CDR3. A D gene is named only where the DNA matches it firmly. Not all rows give a size; the values are once, few, many and, for expanded clones, a class.

clone size: .; D gene: .; V gene: TRBV28; CDR3 protein: ASSPSTSRHEQF
clone size: .; D gene: .; V gene: TRBV18; CDR3 protein: ASSPVRGAGQPQH
clone size: .; D gene: .; V gene: TRBV7-9; CDR3 protein: ASSTLTVASTDTQY
clone size: .; D gene: .; V gene: TRBV28; CDR3 protein: ASSLSGRFGEQY
clone size: .; D gene: .; V gene: TRBV28; CDR3 protein: ASSLPQRRNEKLF
clone size: once; D gene: TRBD1; V gene: TRBV28; CDR3 protein: ASSFSDRGLTEAF
clone size: .; D gene: TRBD1; V gene: TRBV24-1; CDR3 protein: ATSDPGQSYEQY
clone size: .; D gene: TRBD2; V gene: TRBV9; CDR3 protein: ASSRVELADYNEQF
clone size: .; D gene: .; V gene: TRBV4-2; CDR3 protein: ASSQGVAEYEQY
clone size: .; D gene: .; V gene: TRBV2; CDR3 protein: ASSSGVSYGYT
clone size: .; D gene: TRBD1; V gene: TRBV7-9; CDR3 protein: ASSLGDRDGNTGELF
clone size: .; D gene: .; V gene: TRBV11-2; CDR3 protein: ASSLAGGDTEAF
clone size: .; D gene: .; V gene: TRBV15; CDR3 protein: ATSRGTNEKLF
clone size: few; D gene: .; V gene: TRBV7-8; CDR3 protein: ASSRSRMMQAAGGNTIY
clone size: .; D gene: TRBD2; V gene: TRBV6-6; CDR3 protein: ASSYSPSGVGETQY
clone size: .; D gene: TRBD2; V gene: TRBV10-3; CDR3 protein: AISELAGEGGTDTQY
clone size: once; D gene: .; V gene: TRBV11-2; CDR3 protein: ASSLRQRADTQY
clone size: once; D gene: TRBD1; V gene: TRBV19; CDR3 protein: ASSMVNRGTDTQY
clone size: .; D gene: .; V gene: TRBV4-2; CDR3 protein: ASSQVPPRDGTGELF
clone size: .; D gene: TRBD1; V gene: TRBV5-1; CDR3 protein: ASSLAQGGTEAF
clone size: .; D gene: .; V gene: TRBV5-4; CDR3 protein: ASSLANTDTQY
clone size: .; D gene: TRBD2; V gene: TRBV5-6; CDR3 protein: ASSLEGGGAKSYEQY
clone size: .; D gene: TRBD2; V gene: TRBV5-1; CDR3 protein: ASSLQGLADNEQF
clone size: .; D gene: .; V gene: TRBV29-1; CDR3 protein: SVSPGHSTGELF
clone size: .; D gene: TRBD1; V gene: TRBV4-2; CDR3 protein: ASSHEPGQLTHEQY
clone size: .; D gene: TRBD1; V gene: TRBV28; CDR3 protein: ASSPNGGQYNSPLH
clone size: .; D gene: TRBD2; V gene: TRBV6-5; CDR3 protein: ASSYTSGTLYNEQF
clone size: .; D gene: .; V gene: TRBV10-3; CDR3 protein: AIAAGPGDTEAF
clone size: .; D gene: .; V gene: TRBV5-5; CDR3 protein: ASSLGDHQETQY
clone size: .; D gene: TRBD2; V gene: TRBV18; CDR3 protein: ASHGEGLQTQY
clone size: .; D gene: TRBD1; V gene: TRBV7-8; CDR3 protein: ASSFPDRGNTGELF
clone size: .; D gene: .; V gene: TRBV2; CDR3 protein: ASSVLQGSTEAF
clone size: .; D gene: TRBD2; V gene: TRBV27; CDR3 protein: ASSLGGGAEQY
clone size: .; D gene: TRBD1; V gene: TRBV28; CDR3 protein: ASSSPGQGYEQY
clone size: .; D gene: .; V gene: TRBV10-3; CDR3 protein: AISTGTNNQPQH
clone size: .; D gene: .; V gene: TRBV6-2/TRBV6-3; CDR3 protein: ASSYSTTRQIYEQY
clone size: .; D gene: .; V gene: TRBV18; CDR3 protein: ASSPRSYEQY
clone size: once; D gene: .; V gene: TRBV6-5; CDR3 protein: ATESTVNTEAF
clone size: .; D gene: TRBD2; V gene: TRBV15; CDR3 protein: ATGVLAGAREQF
clone size: .; D gene: .; V gene: TRBV5-1; CDR3 protein: ASSLETGQGETQY
clone size: few; D gene: TRBD1; V gene: TRBV7-2; CDR3 protein: ASSPGGSPYEQY
clone size: .; D gene: .; V gene: TRBV5-1; CDR3 protein: ASSLKTRTGSYNEQF
clone size: .; D gene: TRBD1; V gene: TRBV19; CDR3 protein: ASSVDRGLKTEAF
clone size: .; D gene: .; V gene: TRBV2; CDR3 protein: ASSERRSEQF
clone size: once; D gene: .; V gene: TRBV15; CDR3 protein: ATSREGRSTDTQY
clone size: once; D gene: .; V gene: TRBV6-1; CDR3 protein: ASSDRGGGEKLF